Each of the 23 T cell receptor beta chains below was sequenced from the same sample in a study of PD-1 blockade in classical Hodgkin lymphoma. Exposure to brentuximab vedotin varied, and each patient had relapsed following autologous stem cell transplantation. The assay was immunoSEQ multiplex PCR, and TCRdb's table has in-frame clones only and misses some. The sample yields about 17,000 clones, approximately 60% seen once. The sequencing used peripheral blood mononuclear cells (PBMCs), collected before the second cycle of nivolumab. Every receptor here comes from a human donor with classical Hodgkin lymphoma.

The chain has TRBV27 and TRBJ1-2; D is unclear. Trimming took 6 bases from V and 7 from J, leaving 15 bases between them. CDR1 is MNHEY, CDR2 SMNVEV, per germline (reference sequence). There are 13 residues in the CDR3. The CDR3 spells CASSPRAVGGYTF. The CDR3 coding sequence is TGTGCCAGCAGCCCCCGGGCAGTGGGTGGCTACACCTTC.

This clone was seen more than once but under ten times. CDR3 region: CASGAAYRLTNYGYTF. Here the CDR3 DNA reads TGTGCCAGCGGAGCGGCGTACAGGCTTACTAACTATGGCTACACCTTC. This chain joins TRBV28 and TRBJ1-2, with D maybe TRBD1 (5 bases). This CDR3 region has 16 residues. V was clipped by 8 bases and J by 0 bases, with 19 bases between them. Germline values: CDR1 MDHEN, CDR2 SYDVKM.

The chain is built from TRBV4-2 and TRBJ2-7, with D possibly matching TRBD2 (5 bases). Germline CDR1 is LGHNA and CDR2 is YNFKEQ. V was trimmed by 0 bases and J by 2 bases, leaving 11 bases between them. The CDR3 runs to 15 residues. This CDR3 is CASSQETGTTYEQYF. CDR3 bases: TGTGCCAGCAGCCAAGAAACGGGAACGACCTACGAGCAGTACTTC.

The rearrangement links TRBV5-1 to TRBJ1-1; TRBD1 agrees at 8 bases. CDR3 length equals 13 residues. Germline V gene data show CDR1 as SGHRS and CDR2 as YFSETQ. Trimming cost V 4 bases and J 7 bases; bases outside gene matches: 6. Here the CDR3 DNA reads TGCGCCAGCAGCCTTGGACAGGGATATGAAGCTTTCTTT. Amino acid sequence: CASSLGQGYEAFF.

This clone was detected only a few times. This rearrangement joins TRBV5-1 to TRBJ2-3; 7 bases line up with TRBD2. Germline V gives CDR1 SGHRS, CDR2 YFSETQ. The CDR3 is made up of 18 amino acids. V lost 0 bases and J lost 3; bases outside the gene matches: 13. CDR3 coding DNA: TGCGCCAGCAGCTTGGGTCTCGGCGGGAGAATAAGGACAGATACGCAGTATTTT. The encoded protein is CASSLGLGGRIRTDTQYF.

DNA for the CDR3: TGTGCCAGCACCTATAACAGGGGGAACACCGGGGAGCTGTTTTTT. It translates to CASTYNRGNTGELFF. The genes are TRBV6-1 and TRBJ2-2; 7 nucleotides line up with TRBD1. Germline trimming cut 7 bases from V and 1 base from J; bases unmatched to any gene: 6. Germline V gene lookup returns CDR1 MNHNS and CDR2 SASEGT. The CDR3 has 15 amino acids.

Comments on this clone: Distinct nucleotide sequences in the sample also encode this CDR3. The V gene is TRBV4-1, the J gene TRBJ1-1; a possible D gene is TRBD1 (5 bases). Germline V gives CDR1 MGHRA, CDR2 YSYEKL. There are 14 residues in the CDR3. Trimming pared 0 bases from V and 5 bases from J, leaving 10 bases between. The CDR3 region has the DNA TGCGCCAGCAGCCAAGATCGAGAGGGGACTGAAGCTTTCTTT. Translated: CASSQDREGTEAFF.

The chain links TRBV6-1 to TRBJ2-2; TRBD1 aligns across 7 bases. The CDR3 consists of 15 residues. Trimming cost V 8 bases and J 2 bases; bases outside gene matches: 8. The germline gives CDR1 MNHNS, CDR2 SASEGT. CDR3 sequence: CASWRTGSNTGELFF. CDR3 coding DNA: TGTGCCAGCTGGAGGACAGGTTCTAACACCGGGGAGCTGTTTTTT.

The chain links TRBV29-1 to TRBJ2-1; 12 bases are a match to TRBD2. This CDR3 has 16 amino acids. J gave up 9 bases and V 0 bases, and 9 bases lay outside the gene matches. Germline V CDR1 and CDR2: SQVTM, ANQGSEA. CDR3 region: CSVEEFRTSGMGEQFF. The CDR3 nucleotides are TGCAGCGTTGAAGAGTTCAGGACTAGCGGGATGGGTGAGCAGTTCTTC.

This sequence joins TRBV5-1 and TRBJ2-3; D is possibly TRBD2 (5 bases). V lost 2 bases, J lost 4 bases, and 14 bases lay in between. The CDR3 runs to 15 residues. CDR1 is SGHRS and CDR2 is YFSETQ in the germline V gene. The CDR3 is CASSFLGVGADTQYF. In DNA, the CDR3 is TGCGCCAGCAGCTTCCTCGGGGTAGGCGCAGATACGCAGTATTTT. The full variable domain, its missing parts supplied by reference TRBV5-1 and TRBJ2-3, is KAGVTQTPRYLIKTRGQQVTLSCSPISGHRSVSWYQQTPGQGLQFLFEYFSETQRNKGNFPGRFSGRQFSNSRSEMNVSTLELGDSALYLCASSFLGVGADTQYFGPGTRLTVL.

The chain uses TRBV10-2 and TRBJ2-1; D not certain. Trimming cost V 0 bases and J 10 bases, with 7 bases left between them. Germline-derived CDR1 and CDR2 are WSHSY and SAAADI. The CDR3 sequence is 12 residues long. The CDR3 reads CASSESRWEQFF. The CDR3 DNA reads TGCGCCAGCAGTGAGTCCCGGTGGGAGCAGTTCTTC.

This clone is medium-sized (0.01 to 0.1%) in the sample. The V call is TRBV9, the J call TRBJ2-5; a weak D match, TRBD2 (6 bases). The CDR3 loop spans 15 amino acids. Germline V gives CDR1 SGDLS, CDR2 YYNGEE. With 3 bases removed from V and 3 bases from J, the gap between germline ends came to 15 bases. In DNA form, the CDR3 reads TGTGCCAGCAGCGGGTGGCCGGGAGATGAAGAGACCCAGTACTTC. Translated: CASSGWPGDEETQYF.

The V gene is TRBV6-1, the J gene TRBJ2-5; a weak D match, TRBD1 (5 bases). Germline V gives CDR1 MNHNS, CDR2 SASEGT. This CDR3 has 17 amino acids. The germline V and J ends were trimmed by 1 base and 2 bases, with 17 bases remaining between them. The CDR3 loop is CASSEVIRAEVQETQYF. The CDR3 DNA is TGTGCCAGCAGTGAAGTTATCAGGGCCGAGGTACAAGAGACCCAGTACTTC.

Written as DNA, the CDR3 is TGTGCCAGCAGCGAGATAGCGGGAGGTATAGATACGCAGTATTTT. This codes for CASSEIAGGIDTQYF. The V gene is TRBV7-3, the J gene TRBJ2-3; 10 bases map to TRBD2. Per germline, CDR1 SGHTA and CDR2 FQGTGA. The CDR3 is made up of 15 amino acids. V was clipped by 5 bases and J by 5 bases; unmatched bases: 7.

Details on this clone: Other DNA sequences within the sample encode an identical CDR3. In DNA form, the CDR3 reads TGTGCCAGCAGCGTAGAGGGAGGAGGAGAAAAACTGTTTTTT. It specifies CASSVEGGGEKLFF. V usage is TRBV9 and J usage is TRBJ1-4; D remains ambiguous. With 0 bases removed from V and 8 bases from J, the gap between germline ends came to 11 bases. The germline V gene has CDR1 SGDLS and CDR2 YYNGEE. This CDR3 has 14 residues. Full variable domain (missing parts from reference TRBV9 and TRBJ1-4): DSGVTQTPKHLITATGQRVTLRCSPRSGDLSVYWYQQSLDQGLQFLIQYYNGEERAKGNILERFSAQQFPDLHSELNLSSLELGDSALYFCASSVEGGGEKLFFGSGTQLSVL.

This clone has a single count. The sample contains more than one DNA sequence encoding this CDR3. The chain joins TRBV30 to TRBJ1-1; D may be TRBD1 (6 bases). V lost 0 bases and J lost 5, with 10 bases in between. The CDR3 length is 13 residues. In germline, CDR1 is GTSNPN, CDR2 SVGIG (reference sequence). The chain's CDR3 is CAWSVQGETEAFF. The CDR3 DNA sequence: TGTGCCTGGAGTGTACAGGGTGAGACTGAAGCTTTCTTT. The whole variable domain, remainder taken from reference TRBV30 and TRBJ1-1, is SQTIHQWPATLVQPVGSPLSLECTVEGTSNPNLYWYRQAAGRGLQLLFYSVGIGQISSEVPQNLSASRPQDRQFILSSKKLLLSDSGFYLCAWSVQGETEAFFGQGTRLTVV.

This clone appeared a few times. The chain couples TRBV7-8 to TRBJ1-1; D is perhaps TRBD1 (5 bases). The CDR3 has 15 residues. Trimming left V 2 bases short and J 4 bases short, with 14 bases between. In germline, CDR1 is SGHVS, CDR2 FQNEAQ. The CDR3 sequence is CASSLKGQGGTEAFF. The CDR3, as DNA: TGTGCCAGCAGCTTAAAGGGGCAGGGAGGCACTGAAGCTTTCTTT.

The rearrangement uses TRBV11-2 and TRBJ2-1, with D unresolved. The germline V gene has CDR1 SGHAT and CDR2 FQNNGV. Deletions cut 6 bases from V and 4 bases from J, with 7 bases between. This CDR3 has 12 amino acids. The CDR3 loop is CASRLEYNEQFF. As DNA, the CDR3 is TGTGCCAGCAGACTTGAGTACAATGAGCAGTTCTTC. Supplemented by reference TRBV11-2 and TRBJ2-1, the full variable domain reads EAGVAQSPRYKIIEKRQSVAFWCNPISGHATLYWYQQILGQGPKLLIQFQNNGVVDDSQLPKDRFSAERLKGVDSTLKIQPAKLEDSAVYLCASRLEYNEQFFGPGTRLTVL.

CDR3 nucleotide sequence: TGTGCCAGCAGCCTTCAGGCGGGAGTCGGGGAGCTGTTTTTT. It yields the protein CASSLQAGVGELFF. The rearrangement joins TRBV7-9 to TRBJ2-2, with 7 positions matching TRBD2. Germline V CDR1 and CDR2: SEHNR, FQNEAQ (reference sequence). CDR3 length: 14 amino acids. V trimming: 5 bases; J trimming: 7 bases; junction bases outside the gene matches: 7.

V usage is TRBV21-1 and J usage is TRBJ2-3; the table's D gene call, TRBD2, was not cross checked with the DNA. TRBV21-1 corresponds to a pseudogene. This CDR3 is built from 12 residues. The CDR3 is CASSTEADTQYF. CDR3 sequence (DNA): TGTGCCAGCAGCACGGAGGCAGATACGCAGTATTTT.

This sequence joins TRBV4-3 and TRBJ1-1; 7 bases map to TRBD1. With V trimmed by 1 base and J by 6 bases, 8 bases remained unmatched. Germline values: CDR1 LGHNA, CDR2 YSLEER. The CDR3 is made up of 15 amino acids. The CDR3 DNA follows: TGCGCCAGCAGCCAAGTGGGAACAGGGGACCCTGAAGCTTTCTTT. It encodes CASSQVGTGDPEAFF.

In this sample, this clone turned up a few times. CDR3 in DNA: TGTGCCAGCAGTTTCCTTAGCGGGAGAGGGGACTACGAGCAGTACTTC. Translated: CASSFLSGRGDYEQYF. The genes are TRBV28 and TRBJ2-7; TRBD2 agrees at 9 bases. J was trimmed by 3 bases and V by 3 bases; bases with no gene match: 9. CDR1 is MDHEN and CDR2 is SYDVKM in the germline V gene. The CDR3 covers 16 residues.

This chain joins TRBV13 and TRBJ2-1; D gene uncertain. The CDR3 sequence is 16 residues long. Trimming stripped 3 bases from V and 0 bases from J, with 12 bases between. Looked up from germline, CDR1 is PRHDT and CDR2 is FYEKMQ (reference sequence). The CDR3 region is CASSFERLSSYNEQFF. CDR3 nucleotide sequence: TGTGCCAGCAGCTTCGAGCGCCTAAGCTCCTACAATGAGCAGTTCTTC.